This TCR beta chain was captured by sequencing in a study of blood T cells in healthy people across ages. Next came a second PCR, run for about 7 to 12 cycles, which used a sample-barcoded 5' primer along with a J-beta primer mix. Each cDNA molecule carried a tag from a template-switch adaptor that contained 12 random nucleotides. TCRdb reprocessed the 5' RACE reads via MiXCR and lists one record per CDR3 protein. The table has over 1,300,000 distinct CDR3 sequences, 55% to 75% seen once. Trimming removed 6 bases from V and 6 bases from J; junction bases left unmatched: 4. The CDR3 is made up of 14 amino acids. Germline V gives CDR1 MNHEY, CDR2 SMNVEV (reference sequence). Whole-study results and caveats: Compared with aged donors, long-lived donors showed fewer expanded clones, suggesting selection.

This clonotype came up a few times. Antigen unknown. Samples each had at least 5.5 micrograms of total RNA extracted. The sequence was obtained from a man aged 18 to 30 in good health. Sequenced sample: blood. V is TRBV27 and J is TRBJ2-1; 11 nucleotides agree with TRBD2. CDR3 sequence: CASSPLAGVNEQFF. CDR3 in DNA: TGTGCCAGCAGCCCACTAGCGGGAGTCAATGAGCAGTTCTTC.